The present entry profiles one TCR beta chain with its context. Germline CDR1 reads SGDLS; CDR2 reads YYNGEE. This CDR3 spans 12 amino acids. The V gene lost 4 bases and the J gene lost 7 bases, with 11 bases spanning the gap. These data are taken from a study of PD-L1 blockade in urothelial cancer. Indicated time point: peripheral blood 6 weeks after treatment start. TCRdb's copy holds only in-frame clones and misses some; the assay was immunoSEQ multiplex PCR. The sample contains 35,000 to 45,000 clones, roughly nine tenths of which appear only once. The V call is TRBV9, the J call TRBJ2-5; D is perhaps TRBD2 (5 bases). The sequence was obtained from a man in his 70s with urothelial cancer. This sample comprised PBMCs, obtained around atezolizumab (anti-PD-L1) treatment. CDR3 loop: CASSPPRGTQYF. DNA for the CDR3: TGTGCCAGCAGCCCACCCCGGGGGACCCAGTACTTC.